These T cell receptor beta chains were read from a single sample in a study of somatic mutations in cytotoxic T cells in rheumatoid arthritis. TCRdb's copy holds only in-frame clones and misses some; the assay was immunoSEQ multiplex PCR. The sample has under 20,000 clones; about 77% are singletons. Material: CD8+ T cells sorted from blood. Every receptor here comes from an adult with rheumatoid arthritis. Each CDR3 is given with its conserved first and last residue. A D gene is named only where the DNA matches it firmly. Part of the rows lack a size; the others show once, few, many or a class for expanded clones.

D	J	size	V	CDR3	DNA
.	TRBJ2-6	.	TRBV5-1	CAILPAESNVLTF	TGCGCCATCCTCCCGGCGGAATCCAACGTCCTGACTTTC
TRBD1	TRBJ2-7	.	TRBV27	CASSFGTGGSYEQYF	TGTGCCAGCAGTTTCGGTACAGGGGGCTCCTACGAGCAGTACTTC
.	TRBJ2-1	.	TRBV27	CASSLLSSSYNEQFF	TGTGCCAGCAGTTTATTAAGCAGCTCCTACAATGAGCAGTTCTTC
TRBD1	TRBJ1-1	few	TRBV2	CASDRGNTEAFF	TGTGCCAGCGACAGGGGGAACACTGAAGCTTTCTTT
TRBD1	TRBJ1-4	.	TRBV5-8	CASSSGTGDYEKLFF	TGTGCCAGCAGCTCCGGGACAGGGGATTATGAAAAACTGTTTTTT
.	TRBJ2-1	once	TRBV5-6	CASSVGGFEQFF	TGTGCCAGCAGCGTGGGGGGCTTTGAGCAGTTCTTC
.	TRBJ1-2	.	TRBV29-1	CSVYVAGHRYGYTF	TGCAGCGTTTATGTAGCGGGACACCGCTATGGCTACACCTTC
.	TRBJ2-5	.	TRBV10-2	CASRNPEETQYF	TGCGCCAGCAGAAACCCAGAAGAGACCCAGTACTTC
.	TRBJ2-1	.	TRBV29-1	CSVWSYNEQFF	TGCAGCGTGTGGTCCTACAATGAGCAGTTCTTC
TRBD1	TRBJ1-2	.	TRBV7-9	CASSLSQQGDGYTF	TGTGCCAGCAGCTTATCTCAGCAGGGGGATGGCTACACCTTC
.	TRBJ2-1	.	TRBV6-1	CASSDRGFSYNEQFF	TGTGCCAGCAGTGATCGGGGGTTCTCCTACAATGAGCAGTTCTTC
.	TRBJ2-7	.	TRBV27	CASSLGGGSKGEQYF	TGTGCCAGCAGTTTAGGGGGGGGCTCAAAAGGCGAGCAGTACTTC
TRBD1	TRBJ2-7	.	TRBV10-3	CAISEDREYEQYF	TGTGCCATCAGTGAGGACAGGGAGTACGAGCAGTACTTC
TRBD1	TRBJ1-3	.	TRBV2	CASREGQEGSGNTIYF	TGTGCCAGCAGGGAAGGACAGGAGGGCTCTGGAAACACCATATATTTT
TRBD1	TRBJ2-7	.	TRBV19	CASSKDRSLYREQYF	TGTGCCAGTAGTAAGGACAGGTCATTGTACCGCGAGCAGTACTTC
TRBD1	TRBJ1-2	.	TRBV23-1	CASSQSFAGTGGNYGYTF	TGCGCCAGCAGTCAATCCTTCGCCGGGACAGGGGGAAACTATGGCTACACCTTC
.	TRBJ1-1	.	TRBV18	CASSEGTEAFF	TGTGCCAGCTCAGAGGGCACTGAAGCTTTCTTT
.	TRBJ2-3	.	TRBV5-1	CASSLAYRSSTDTQYF	TGCGCCAGCAGCTTGGCCTATAGGAGTTCCACAGATACGCAGTATTTT
TRBD2	TRBJ2-3	.	TRBV9	CASSVGGTSGTSTDTQYF	TGTGCCAGCAGCGTAGGGGGGACTAGCGGGACGAGCACAGATACGCAGTATTTT
.	TRBJ2-3	.	TRBV28	CASSLGSSSSTDTQYF	TGTGCCAGCAGTTTAGGGTCTAGCAGTAGCACAGATACGCAGTATTTT
TRBD2	TRBJ2-1	.	TRBV6-6	CASSGTSGTVYEQFF	TGTGCCAGCAGTGGGACTAGCGGGACTGTCTATGAGCAGTTCTTC
.	TRBJ2-7	.	TRBV5-1	CASSLYNPYEQYF	TGCGCCAGCAGCTTGTATAACCCCTACGAGCAGTACTTC
.	TRBJ1-4	.	TRBV30	CAWSPGNNEKLFF	TGTGCCTGGAGTCCCGGGAACAACGAAAAACTGTTTTTT
TRBD1	TRBJ2-7	few	TRBV10-1	CASSAGTGLYF	TGCGCCAGCAGCGCTGGGACAGGGCTGTACTTC
.	TRBJ1-1	.	TRBV15	CATSRKQGATEAFF	TGTGCCACCAGCAGAAAACAGGGTGCCACTGAAGCTTTCTTT
TRBD1	TRBJ1-2	few	TRBV27	CASSLSRTGPDGYTF	TGTGCCAGCAGTTTATCCAGGACAGGACCAGATGGCTACACCTTC
.	TRBJ2-1	.	TRBV4-2	CASSQETGTYNEQFF	TGTGCCAGCAGCCAAGAAACCGGGACATACAATGAGCAGTTCTTC
TRBD1	TRBJ2-7	.	TRBV6-7	CASSYSNTGAVSHEQYF	TGTGCCAGCAGTTACTCGAATACAGGGGCTGTCTCCCACGAGCAGTACTTC
.	TRBJ1-5	.	TRBV30	CAWSGGAAYSNQPQHF	TGTGCCTGGAGTGGAGGGGCCGCTTATAGCAATCAGCCCCAGCATTTT
.	TRBJ2-3	once	TRBV11-2	CASSLRRDPSTDTQYF	TGTGCCAGCAGCTTAAGGCGGGACCCTAGCACAGATACGCAGTATTTT
.	TRBJ2-7	.	TRBV6-4	CASSETGSHYEQYF	TGTGCCAGCAGTGAAACAGGGTCCCACTACGAGCAGTACTTC
TRBD2	TRBJ2-7	.	TRBV4-2	CASSHGLVSHSSYEQYF	TGTGCCAGCAGCCACGGACTAGTTTCCCACAGCTCCTACGAGCAGTACTTC
TRBD1	TRBJ2-1	.	TRBV19	CASSYSGTGVNEQFF	TGTGCCAGTAGTTATTCCGGGACAGGGGTAAATGAGCAGTTCTTC
.	TRBJ2-3	.	TRBV7-9	CASSLLAAGTDTQYF	TGTGCCAGCAGCTTACTAGCCGCGGGCACAGATACGCAGTATTTT
.	TRBJ2-7	.	TRBV30	CAWREGQNYEQYF	TGTGCCTGGAGGGAAGGACAGAACTACGAGCAGTACTTC
.	TRBJ2-7	.	TRBV10-3	CAISTLDYRSYEQYF	TGTGCCATCAGTACACTGGACTACCGCTCCTACGAGCAGTACTTC
TRBD1	TRBJ2-7	.	TRBV4-1	CASSLWTGAYEQYF	TGCGCCAGCAGCCTATGGACAGGGGCCTACGAGCAGTACTTC
.	TRBJ1-2	.	TRBV2	CASSDAKF	TGTGCCAGCAGTGATGCGAAGTTC
.	TRBJ1-2	.	TRBV4-2	CASSQGAGDLSSNGYTF	TGTGCCAGCAGCCAAGGAGCGGGGGATCTCTCCTCGAATGGCTACACCTTC
TRBD1	TRBJ2-2	.	TRBV28	CASSPFRDSGELFF	TGTGCCAGCAGCCCTTTCCGGGACAGCGGGGAGCTGTTTTTT
.	TRBJ1-2	.	TRBV29-1	CSVRDIYGYTF	TGCAGCGTCCGGGATATCTATGGCTACACCTTC
.	TRBJ2-2	.	TRBV11-2	CASSRRGNTGELFF	TGTGCCAGCAGCAGACGGGGTAACACCGGGGAGCTGTTTTTT
TRBD2	TRBJ2-7	.	TRBV7-8	CASSLIAGRSYEQYF	TGTGCCAGCAGCTTGATAGCGGGGCGCTCCTACGAGCAGTACTTC
.	TRBJ2-7	.	TRBV6-5	CASSYLPFHSSYEQYF	TGTGCCAGCAGTTACTTACCCTTCCACTCTTCCTACGAGCAGTACTTC
TRBD1	TRBJ2-3	.	TRBV19	CASETGQGTDTQYF	TGTGCCAGCGAGACAGGGCAGGGCACAGATACGCAGTATTTT
.	TRBJ1-1	.	TRBV25-1	CASTLSGVGSTEAFF	TGTGCCAGCACCCTGAGTGGGGTTGGGTCCACTGAAGCTTTCTTT
.	TRBJ2-2	.	TRBV10-2	CASMISGELFF	TGCGCCAGTATGATAAGCGGGGAGCTGTTTTTT
.	TRBJ1-4	.	TRBV15	CATSRDRGIEKLFF	TGTGCCACCAGCAGAGATAGGGGTATTGAAAAACTGTTTTTT
TRBD2	TRBJ2-7	.	TRBV28	CASSQGNSGSEQYF	TGTGCCAGCAGCCAAGGTAATAGCGGGAGCGAGCAGTACTTC
.	TRBJ2-5	.	TRBV5-1	CASSPERQRVGETQYF	TGCGCCAGCAGCCCCGAACGACAAAGGGTAGGAGAGACCCAGTACTTC
TRBD1	TRBJ1-2	once	TRBV27	CASSNRDRDSGYTF	TGTGCCAGCAGTAACCGGGACAGGGATTCTGGCTACACCTTC
.	TRBJ2-2	.	TRBV28	CASSTGELFF	TGTGCCAGCAGCACCGGGGAGCTGTTTTTT
.	TRBJ1-4	.	TRBV7-9	CASSASPGLDEKLFF	TGTGCCAGCAGCGCTAGCCCCGGTCTCGATGAAAAACTGTTTTTT
TRBD1	TRBJ2-1	.	TRBV4-1	CASSQVEGAPQFF	TGCGCCAGCAGCCAAGTTGAGGGGGCCCCCCAGTTCTTC
TRBD2	TRBJ2-5	.	TRBV13	CASSSLTSGSERETQYF	TGTGCCAGCAGCTCCCTGACTAGCGGGAGCGAGAGGGAGACCCAGTACTTC
.	TRBJ1-5	.	TRBV6-5	CASSRLTGNQPQHF	TGTGCCAGCAGCCGCCTTACAGGCAATCAGCCCCAGCATTTT
.	TRBJ2-7	once	TRBV4-1	CASSQAGGSWEQYF	TGCGCCAGCAGCCAAGCAGGGGGGAGTTGGGAGCAGTACTTC
TRBD1	TRBJ1-2	.	TRBV27	CASSEGTGGWGYTF	TGTGCCAGCAGTGAGGGGACAGGGGGCTGGGGCTACACCTTC
.	TRBJ1-3	.	TRBV7-9	CASFPDRTGNTIYF	TGTGCCAGCTTCCCAGACAGGACTGGAAACACCATATATTTT